The 27 T cell receptor beta chains listed next were all sequenced from one sample in a study of blood T cell repertoires in COVID-19. Using immunoSEQ multiplex PCR, the repertoire was profiled, and TCRdb retains in-frame clones only, with some absent. In the table there are roughly 120,000 clones, roughly 87% of which are singletons. Sequencing used peripheral blood. The source of these receptors is a human donor in a cohort sampled during active COVID-19.

This sequence joins TRBV28 and TRBJ1-2, with a weak D call TRBD1 (5 bases). The CDR3 is 13 residues long. CDR1 and CDR2 (germline): MDHEN, SYDVKM. The germline V and J ends were trimmed by 6 bases and 1 base, with 9 bases remaining between them. Written as DNA, the CDR3 is TGTGCCAGCAGGGGGGGGATTAACTATGGCTACACCTTC. Translating gives CASRGGINYGYTF.

This clone was found a few times. The chain links TRBV20-1 to TRBJ1-1, with D possibly TRBD1 on 6 matching bases. The length of the CDR3 is 13 residues. CDR1 and CDR2 (germline): DFQATT, SNEGSKA (reference sequence). V was shortened by 3 bases and J by 1 base, with 9 bases between the two germline ends. DNA of the CDR3: TGCAGTGCTAGTCCCAGGGGGAACACTGAAGCTTTCTTT. Protein: CSASPRGNTEAFF.

This sequence joins TRBV20-1 and TRBJ2-1, with a weak D call TRBD2 (6 bases). Looked up from germline, CDR1 is DFQATT and CDR2 is SNEGSKA (reference sequence). Trimming took 3 bases from V and 9 from J, leaving 9 bases between them. The length of the CDR3 is 11 residues. CDR3 residues: CSASSGSEQFF. For the CDR3, the DNA is TGCAGTGCTAGCAGCGGGTCTGAGCAGTTCTTC.

This clone was observed a single time. The chain combines TRBV25-1 with TRBJ2-1; 9 positions match TRBD2. J was trimmed by 6 bases and V by 8 bases; bases with no gene match: 5. The CDR3 contains 13 residues. In germline, CDR1 is MGHDK, CDR2 SYGVNS. CDR3 DNA: TGTGCCAGCGTTGCAGCGGGGGGCAATGAGCAGTTCTTC. Protein sequence: CASVAAGGNEQFF. Together with reference TRBV25-1 and TRBJ2-1, the CDR3 gives the full variable domain: EADIYQTPRYLVIGTGKKITLECSQTMGHDKMYWYQQDPGMELHLIHYSYGVNSTEKGDLSSESTVSRIRTEHFPLTLESARPSHTSQYLCASVAAGGNEQFFGPGTRLTVL.

This chain uses TRBV11-2 with TRBJ2-4, with D tentatively TRBD2 (7 bases). CDR3 length: 15 amino acids. Per germline, CDR1 SGHAT and CDR2 FQNNGV. V shed 1 base and J shed 7 bases, with 14 bases lying between them. The CDR3 DNA follows: TGTGCCAGCAGCTTAGGAGAGGGGGGGAAGAACATTCAGTACTTC. Translating it yields CASSLGEGGKNIQYF. The whole variable domain, filled in from reference TRBV11-2 and TRBJ2-4, reads EAGVAQSPRYKIIEKRQSVAFWCNPISGHATLYWYQQILGQGPKLLIQFQNNGVVDDSQLPKDRFSAERLKGVDSTLKIQPAKLEDSAVYLCASSLGEGGKNIQYFGAGTRLSVL.

This sequence joins TRBV11-2 and TRBJ2-1, with 10 positions matching TRBD2. CDR3 length: 18 amino acids. Germline CDR1 reads SGHAT; CDR2 reads FQNNGV. V dropped 0 bases and J dropped 8; count of bases not matched to a gene: 13. The CDR3 is CASSLERSASGRGDEQFF. Written as DNA, the CDR3 is TGTGCCAGCAGCTTAGAGCGTTCAGCTAGCGGGAGAGGCGATGAGCAGTTCTTC.

The V call is TRBV7-9, the J call TRBJ2-6; 12 positions match TRBD1. Losses at the gene ends were 5 bases for V and 1 base for J; bases not matched to a gene: 6. CDR3 length: 18 residues. Germline lookup yields CDR1 SEHNR and CDR2 FQNEAQ (reference sequence). CDR3 sequence reads: CASSRPGQGASGANVLTF. Written as DNA, the CDR3 is TGTGCCAGCAGCAGACCGGGACAGGGGGCGTCTGGGGCCAACGTCCTGACTTTC.

This clone was seen once. J is TRBJ1-2 and V is TRBV11-1; D is uncertain. CDR1 is SGHAT, CDR2 FQDESV, per germline (reference sequence). The length of the CDR3 is 13 residues. Trimming stripped 2 bases from V and 8 bases from J, with 12 bases between. DNA for the CDR3: TGTGCCAGCAGCTTACAAACCGGGTTGGGCTACACCTTC. Amino acid sequence: CASSLQTGLGYTF.

This chain joins TRBV28 and TRBJ2-2; a weak D match, TRBD2 (5 bases). The germline gives CDR1 MDHEN, CDR2 SYDVKM. There are 16 residues in the CDR3. V was clipped by 5 bases and J by 3 bases, with 16 bases between them. The DNA of the CDR3 is TGTGCCAGCAGTGTTCCGAGGGAGATCGACACCGGGGAGCTGTTTTTT. Translation gives CASSVPREIDTGELFF.

This CDR3 is CASSLAAGDVEQYF. The CDR3, as DNA: TGCGCCAGCAGCTTGGCCGCAGGGGACGTCGAGCAGTACTTC. The chain combines TRBV5-1 with TRBJ2-7, with D perhaps matching TRBD1 (6 bases). V lost 0 bases and J lost 6, with 13 bases in between. Germline loops: CDR1 SGHRS, CDR2 YFSETQ. CDR3 size: 14 residues. The complete variable domain, with remaining parts taken from reference TRBV5-1 and TRBJ2-7, reads KAGVTQTPRYLIKTRGQQVTLSCSPISGHRSVSWYQQTPGQGLQFLFEYFSETQRNKGNFPGRFSGRQFSNSRSEMNVSTLELGDSALYLCASSLAAGDVEQYFGPGTRLTVT.

The chain combines TRBV5-1 with TRBJ2-7; no clear D. This CDR3 comprises 14 residues. The germline CDR1 and CDR2 sequences are SGHRS and YFSETQ. Between the trimmed V and J ends, which lost 9 bases and 5 bases, there was a span of 21 bases. CDR3 in amino acids: CATADSVSSDEQYF. For the CDR3, the DNA is TGCGCCACCGCGGATTCAGTAAGTAGTGACGAGCAGTACTTC.

The chain recombines TRBV5-1 with TRBJ2-7, with 7 positions matching TRBD2. The V and J ends lost 0 bases and 3 bases, in that order; junction bases with no gene match: 3. The V gene's germline CDR1 is SGHRS and CDR2 YFSETQ. This CDR3 contains 14 residues. The CDR3 sequence: CASSLVLAVYEQYF. For the CDR3, the DNA is TGCGCCAGCAGCTTGGTCCTAGCGGTCTACGAGCAGTACTTC.

The chain uses TRBV7-8 and TRBJ2-7; D gene unclear. V dropped 5 bases and J dropped 7 bases, with 21 bases sitting between them. From germline, CDR1 is SGHVS and CDR2 FQNEAQ. This CDR3 spans 15 amino acids. CDR3 in amino acids: CASSPPFQNPGEQYF. The CDR3 DNA follows: TGTGCCAGCAGCCCCCCTTTCCAGAACCCCGGGGAGCAGTACTTC.

The chain carries TRBV7-3 and TRBJ2-1; TRBD2 agrees at 15 bases. The V and J ends lost 5 bases and 9 bases, in that order; junction bases with no gene match: 8. The CDR3 has 16 residues. The germline V gene encodes CDR1 SGHTA and CDR2 FQGTGA. CDR3 coding DNA: TGTGCCAGCAGCCCCCGGACTAGCGGGGGGGAGATTGAGCAGTTCTTC. Amino acids: CASSPRTSGGEIEQFF.

This clone was seen once. The chain carries TRBV11-2 and TRBJ2-2; 8 nucleotides match TRBD1. V was clipped by 5 bases and J by 1 base; unmatched bases: 6. CDR1 and CDR2 (germline): SGHAT, FQNNGV. The CDR3 covers 16 residues. CDR3 coding DNA: TGTGCCAGCAGCCAGAAGGGACAGGTGAACACCGGGGAGCTGTTTTTT. Its protein is CASSQKGQVNTGELFF.

The rearrangement joins TRBV6-5 to TRBJ1-2, with 10 bases matching TRBD1. The CDR3 is 15 residues long. Trimming removed 6 bases from V and 4 bases from J; junction bases left unmatched: 8. The germline V gene encodes CDR1 MNHEY and CDR2 SVGAGI. CDR3 sequence reads: CASSPGQGPGYGYTF. The CDR3 DNA is TGTGCCAGCAGCCCGGGACAGGGGCCAGGCTATGGCTACACCTTC.

V is TRBV4-1 and J is TRBJ2-1, with a possible D match to TRBD2 (6 bases). The CDR3 totals 15 residues. CDR1 is MGHRA, CDR2 YSYEKL, per germline. Trimming cost V 3 bases and J 4 bases, with 13 bases left between them. DNA of the CDR3: TGCGCCAGCAGCCATGGGACTTCTACATACAATGAGCAGTTCTTC. Translation gives CASSHGTSTYNEQFF.

CDR3 nucleotide sequence: TGTGCCAGCAGCTTGTTGTTTCGGGGGGCCCAGTACTTC. This gives the protein CASSLLFRGAQYF. The rearrangement joins TRBV5-4 to TRBJ2-5; 7 bases agree with TRBD2. V trimming: 1 base; J trimming: 9 bases; junction bases outside the gene matches: 6. The CDR3 totals 13 residues. From germline, CDR1 is SGHNT and CDR2 YYREEE (reference sequence). Supplemented by reference TRBV5-4 and TRBJ2-5, the full variable domain reads ETGVTQSPTHLIKTRGQQVTLRCSSQSGHNTVSWYQQALGQGPQFIFQYYREEENGRGNFPPRFSGLQFPNYSSELNVNALELDDSALYLCASSLLFRGAQYFGPGTRLLVL.

The chain links TRBV6-5 to TRBJ1-6; D not resolved. Germline assignment: CDR1 MNHEY and CDR2 SVGAGI. There are 14 residues in the CDR3. The germline V and J ends were trimmed by 6 bases and 7 bases, with 13 bases remaining between them. CDR3 in DNA: TGTGCCAGCAGAGTGGAGACCCTCAATTCACCCCTCCACTTT. Its protein product is CASRVETLNSPLHF.

This clone occurred a few times. The chain has TRBV6-1 and TRBJ1-2; D unresolved. The germline V and J ends were trimmed by 1 base and 4 bases, with 10 bases remaining between them. The CDR3 consists of 14 residues. Per the germline V gene, CDR1 is MNHNS and CDR2 is SASEGT. The CDR3 bases are TGTGCCAGCAGTGAAGGCGGGGTCTCCTATGGCTACACCTTC. Encoded protein: CASSEGGVSYGYTF.

The genes are TRBV6-1 and TRBJ2-7, with D perhaps matching TRBD1 (5 bases). The length of the CDR3 is 13 residues. Germline CDR1 MNHNS, CDR2 SASEGT. Trimming removed 2 bases from V and 0 bases from J, with 5 bases in between. The CDR3 DNA reads as TGTGCCAGCAGTGAAAGGGGCTCCTACGAGCAGTACTTC. It is translated as CASSERGSYEQYF.

The V and J genes are TRBV12-5 and TRBJ1-5, with a weak D call TRBD1 (5 bases). Germline V gene sequence: CDR1 LGHNT, CDR2 FRNRAP. The V end lost 6 bases, the J end lost 0 bases, and 18 bases lay between the germline ends. The CDR3 contains 17 residues. The CDR3 region is CASGLTGPGYSNQPQHF. DNA for the CDR3: TGTGCTAGTGGCCTCACAGGACCGGGCTATAGCAATCAGCCCCAGCATTTT.

The chain recombines TRBV5-1 with TRBJ2-1; 9 nucleotides agree with TRBD1. This CDR3 has 15 amino acids. Germline CDR1 is SGHRS and CDR2 is YFSETQ. The ends lost 5 bases at V and 9 bases at J; junction bases unmatched: 12. CDR3 DNA sequence: TGCGCCAGCAGAGTCCGGACAGGGGTCAGGGGTGAGCAGTTCTTC. Its translation is CASRVRTGVRGEQFF.

In DNA form, the CDR3 reads TGCGCCAGCTGCGTAGGACTAGCGGGACCATACAATGAGCAGTTCTTC. Its protein is CASCVGLAGPYNEQFF. The V and J genes are TRBV5-1 and TRBJ2-1; TRBD2 matches at 12 bases. Germline V gene lookup returns CDR1 SGHRS and CDR2 YFSETQ. With V trimmed by 7 bases and J by 4 bases, 9 bases remained unmatched. This CDR3 is 16 amino acids long.

This rearrangement joins TRBV6-4 to TRBJ1-6; 10 nucleotides align to TRBD1. J lost 2 bases, V lost 6 bases, and 4 bases had no gene match. The germline gives CDR1 MRHNA, CDR2 SNTAGT. The CDR3 contains 16 residues. The CDR3 protein is CASRKDRGAYNSPLHF. In DNA form, the CDR3 reads TGTGCCAGCAGAAAGGACAGGGGGGCCTATAATTCACCCCTCCACTTT.

The chain uses TRBV11-2 and TRBJ1-2; no clear D gene. V lost 5 bases, J lost 8 bases, and 9 bases lay in between. CDR1 and CDR2 (germline): SGHAT, FQNNGV. The CDR3 covers 11 residues. In DNA form, the CDR3 reads TGTGCCAGCAGCGCCACATGGGGCTACACCTTC. Its translation is CASSATWGYTF.

The CDR3: CASSLPGGATKTQYF. The CDR3 coding sequence is TGTGCCAGCAGTCTGCCCGGGGGGGCCACGAAGACCCAGTACTTC. The rearrangement links TRBV7-2 to TRBJ2-5; TRBD2 matches 8 bases. The V gene end was trimmed by 6 bases and the J gene end by 6 bases; junction bases not matched to a gene: 12. Germline V gene lookup returns CDR1 SGHTA and CDR2 FQGNSA. The CDR3 extends over 15 amino acids.